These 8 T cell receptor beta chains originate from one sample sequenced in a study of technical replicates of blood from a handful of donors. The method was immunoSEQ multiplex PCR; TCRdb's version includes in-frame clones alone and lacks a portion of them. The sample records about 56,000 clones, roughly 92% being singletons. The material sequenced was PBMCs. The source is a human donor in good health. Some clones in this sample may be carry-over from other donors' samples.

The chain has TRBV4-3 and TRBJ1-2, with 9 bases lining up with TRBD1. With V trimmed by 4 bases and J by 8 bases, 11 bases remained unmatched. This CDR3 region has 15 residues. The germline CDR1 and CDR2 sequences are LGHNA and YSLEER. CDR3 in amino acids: CASSPVGQGGSGYTF. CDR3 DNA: TGCGCCAGCAGCCCAGTGGGACAGGGCGGGAGCGGCTACACCTTC.

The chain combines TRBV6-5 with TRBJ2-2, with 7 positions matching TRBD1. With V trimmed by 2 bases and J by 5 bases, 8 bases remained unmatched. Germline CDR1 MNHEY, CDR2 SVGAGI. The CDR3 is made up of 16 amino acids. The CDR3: CASSYGQGVRTGELFF. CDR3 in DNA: TGTGCCAGCAGTTACGGGCAGGGGGTGAGAACCGGGGAGCTGTTTTTT.

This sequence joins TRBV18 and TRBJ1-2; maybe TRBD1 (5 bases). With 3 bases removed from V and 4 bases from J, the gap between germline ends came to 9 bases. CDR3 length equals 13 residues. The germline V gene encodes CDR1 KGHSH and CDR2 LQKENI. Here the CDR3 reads CASSPQGGYGYTF. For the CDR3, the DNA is TGTGCCAGCTCACCGCAGGGAGGCTATGGCTACACCTTC.

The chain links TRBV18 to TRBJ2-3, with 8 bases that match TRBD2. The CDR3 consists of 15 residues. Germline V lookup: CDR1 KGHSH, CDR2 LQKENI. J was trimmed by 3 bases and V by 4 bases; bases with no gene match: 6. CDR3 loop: CASSLREVRTDTQYF. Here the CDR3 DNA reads TGTGCCAGCTCACTGCGGGAGGTTAGAACAGATACGCAGTATTTT.

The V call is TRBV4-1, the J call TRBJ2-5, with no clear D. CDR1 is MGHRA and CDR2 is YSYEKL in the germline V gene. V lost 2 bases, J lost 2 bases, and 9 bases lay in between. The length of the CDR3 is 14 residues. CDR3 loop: CASSQTRKQETQYF. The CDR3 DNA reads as TGCGCCAGCAGCCAAACGAGAAAGCAAGAGACCCAGTACTTC.

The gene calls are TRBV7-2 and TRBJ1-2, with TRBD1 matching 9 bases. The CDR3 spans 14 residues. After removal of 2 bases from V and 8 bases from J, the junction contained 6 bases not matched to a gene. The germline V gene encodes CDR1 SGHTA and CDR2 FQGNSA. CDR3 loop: CASSLRDRAGGYTF. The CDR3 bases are TGTGCCAGCAGCTTACGGGACAGGGCGGGCGGCTACACCTTC.

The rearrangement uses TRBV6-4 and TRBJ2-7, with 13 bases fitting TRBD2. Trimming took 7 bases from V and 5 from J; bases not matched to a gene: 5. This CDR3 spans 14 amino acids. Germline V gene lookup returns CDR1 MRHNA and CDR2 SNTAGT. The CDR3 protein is CASTRLAGGHEQYF. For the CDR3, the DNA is TGTGCCAGCACCCGACTAGCGGGGGGACACGAGCAGTACTTC.

In DNA, the CDR3 is TGTGCCAGCAGTTACCCTAGCGGGAGTTACGAGCAGTACTTC. This encodes CASSYPSGSYEQYF. The V call is TRBV6-6, the J call TRBJ2-7; the match to TRBD2 covers 10 bases. V lost 2 bases, J lost 4 bases, and 2 bases stayed unmatched. The CDR3 is 14 amino acids. Germline assignment: CDR1 MNHNY and CDR2 SVGAGI (reference sequence).